This TCR beta chain appears in the sequencing data of a study of OX40 agonist ivuxolimab in advanced cancers. Study-wide background: Of mixed ages from about 23 to 79 and averaging roughly 60 years, the group was over 80% male.

The study's findings and limits: Clonal expansion was seen in CD4+ and CD8+ blood T cells by week 6 at 0.1 to 3.0 mg/kg. Partial responders at 0.1-3.0 mg/kg showed near-lowest clonal expansion.

A note on this clone: The target antigen is unknown.

The protocol was immunoSEQ multiplex PCR, while the TCRdb copy is restricted to in-frame clones and leaves out a portion. This table holds tens of thousands of clones, almost 95% found once. Specimen: CD4+ or CD8+ T cells sorted from blood, collected in a trial of the OX40 agonist ivuxolimab. The TCR originated in an adult with an advanced solid tumor such as melanoma, head and neck, liver or kidney cancer.

CDR3 sequence: CATSPASTDTQYF. For the CDR3, the DNA is TGCGCCACCTCCCCCGCTAGCACAGATACGCAGTATTTT. This chain links TRBV4-1 with TRBJ2-3; D ambiguous. Trimming removed 10 bases from V and 0 bases from J, with 11 bases in between. Germline V gives CDR1 MGHRA, CDR2 YSYEKL. This CDR3 comprises 13 residues.